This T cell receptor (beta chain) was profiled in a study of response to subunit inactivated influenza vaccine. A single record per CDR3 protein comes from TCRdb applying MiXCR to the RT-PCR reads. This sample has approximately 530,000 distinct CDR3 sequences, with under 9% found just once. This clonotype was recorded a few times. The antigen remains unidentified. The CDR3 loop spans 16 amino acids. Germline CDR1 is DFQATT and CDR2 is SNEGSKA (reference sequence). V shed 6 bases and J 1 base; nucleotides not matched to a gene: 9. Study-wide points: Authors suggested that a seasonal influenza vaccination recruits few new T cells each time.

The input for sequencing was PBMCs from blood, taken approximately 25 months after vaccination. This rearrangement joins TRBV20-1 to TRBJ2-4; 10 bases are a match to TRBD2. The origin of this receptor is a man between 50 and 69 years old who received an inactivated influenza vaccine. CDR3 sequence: CSALISGGFAKNIQYF. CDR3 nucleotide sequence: TGCAGTGCCCTAATTAGCGGGGGGTTTGCCAAAAACATTCAGTACTTC.